This TCR beta chain was recovered during a study of CD8 T cells in Susac syndrome. Random hexamers served to reverse transcribe about 0.5 to 1 ug RNA. MiXCR, applied by TCRdb to the immunoSEQ multiplex PCR reads, yields one record per CDR3 protein. Here the sample spans some 68,000 distinct CDR3 sequences, 93% being singletons. Sequencing of TCR beta, carried out with a high-throughput approach, was applied to CD8+ and CD4+ T cells from the blood. TEMRA cells were FACS-enriched, with CD8+ and CD4+ T cells isolated negatively. Trimming took 6 bases from V and 0 from J, leaving 12 bases between them. The CDR3 has 14 residues.

The sequenced sample was CD4+ T cells from PBMCs. The rearrangement links TRBV12-3 or TRBV12-4 to TRBJ2-7; weak D call: TRBD2 (6 bases). This receptor was taken from a human donor with Susac syndrome. The chain's CDR3 is CASSPGTSSYEQYF. Here the CDR3 DNA reads TGTGCCAGCAGCCCCGGGACTTCCTCCTACGAGCAGTACTTC.